This T cell receptor (beta chain) came from a study of cytomegalovirus exposure and HLA in healthy donors. The CDR3 has 11 amino acids. The V gene lost 2 bases and the J gene lost 5 bases, with 2 bases spanning the gap. Germline V gene lookup returns CDR1 SGHRS and CDR2 YFSETQ. Primers for the PCR totalled 60 Vbeta and 13 Jbeta. Method: immunoSEQ multiplex PCR; TCRdb's copy keeps in-frame clones and lacks some. Of approximately 200,000 clones listed, around 82% are singletons. The rearrangement uses TRBV5-1 and TRBJ2-1; D uncertain. This clonotype was obtained from a boy aged 5-17 years in good health and CMV-seronegative. The sample consisted of PBMCs. The CDR3 region has the DNA TGCGCCAGCAGCTTCAACAATGAGCAGTTCTTC. Translation gives CASSFNNEQFF. The whole variable domain, remainder taken from reference TRBV5-1 and TRBJ2-1, is KAGVTQTPRYLIKTRGQQVTLSCSPISGHRSVSWYQQTPGQGLQFLFEYFSETQRNKGNFPGRFSGRQFSNSRSEMNVSTLELGDSALYLCASSFNNEQFFGPGTRLTVL.